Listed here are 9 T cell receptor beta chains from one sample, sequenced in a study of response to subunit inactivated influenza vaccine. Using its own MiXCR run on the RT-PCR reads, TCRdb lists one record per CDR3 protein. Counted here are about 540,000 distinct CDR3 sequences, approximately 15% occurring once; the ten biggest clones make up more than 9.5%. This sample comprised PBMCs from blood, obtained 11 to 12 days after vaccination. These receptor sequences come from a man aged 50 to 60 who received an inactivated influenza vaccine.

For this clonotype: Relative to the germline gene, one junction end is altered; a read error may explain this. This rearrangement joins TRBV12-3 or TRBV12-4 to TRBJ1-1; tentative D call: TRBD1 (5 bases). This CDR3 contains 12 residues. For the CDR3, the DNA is TGTGCCAGCAGACGGGACGGAGTCGGGGCTCTCTTT. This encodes CASRRDGVGALF.

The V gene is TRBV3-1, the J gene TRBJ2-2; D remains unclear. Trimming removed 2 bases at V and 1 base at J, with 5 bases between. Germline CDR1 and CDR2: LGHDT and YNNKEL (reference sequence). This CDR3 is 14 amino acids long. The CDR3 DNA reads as TGTGCCAGCAGCCAATTGGGGAACACCGGGGAGCTGTTTTTT. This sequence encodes CASSQLGNTGELFF.

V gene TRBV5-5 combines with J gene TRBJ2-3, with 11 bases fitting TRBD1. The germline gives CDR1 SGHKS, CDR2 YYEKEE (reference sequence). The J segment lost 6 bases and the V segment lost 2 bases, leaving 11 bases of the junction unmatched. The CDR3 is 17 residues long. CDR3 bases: TGTGCCAGCAGCTTCAGCCCAGTCGGGACAGGGGGGGATACGCAGTATTTT. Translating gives CASSFSPVGTGGDTQYF.

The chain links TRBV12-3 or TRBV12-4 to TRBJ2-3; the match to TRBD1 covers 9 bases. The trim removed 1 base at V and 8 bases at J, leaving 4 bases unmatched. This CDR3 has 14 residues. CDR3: CASSLDRGQGTQYF. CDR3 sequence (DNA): TGTGCCAGCAGTTTAGACAGGGGGCAGGGTACGCAGTATTTT.

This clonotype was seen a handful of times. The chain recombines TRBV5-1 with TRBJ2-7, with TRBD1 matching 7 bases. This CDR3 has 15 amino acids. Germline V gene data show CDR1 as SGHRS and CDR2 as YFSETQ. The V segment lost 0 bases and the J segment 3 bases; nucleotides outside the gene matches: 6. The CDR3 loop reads CASSLGPGQVYEQYF. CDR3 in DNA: TGCGCCAGCAGCTTGGGGCCTGGACAGGTCTACGAGCAGTACTTC.

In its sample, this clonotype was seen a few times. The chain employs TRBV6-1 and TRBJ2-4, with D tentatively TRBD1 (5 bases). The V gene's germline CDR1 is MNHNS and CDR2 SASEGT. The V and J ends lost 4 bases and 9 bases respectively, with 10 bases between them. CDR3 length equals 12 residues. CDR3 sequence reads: CASSAKGIIQYF. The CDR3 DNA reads TGTGCCAGCAGTGCAAAGGGGATCATTCAGTACTTC.

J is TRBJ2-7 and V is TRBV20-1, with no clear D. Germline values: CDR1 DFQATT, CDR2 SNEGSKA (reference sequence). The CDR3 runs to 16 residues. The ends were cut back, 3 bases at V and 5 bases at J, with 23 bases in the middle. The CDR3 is CSARGISPDTLNEQYF. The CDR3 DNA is TGCAGTGCTAGGGGTATTAGTCCAGACACCTTAAACGAGCAGTACTTC.

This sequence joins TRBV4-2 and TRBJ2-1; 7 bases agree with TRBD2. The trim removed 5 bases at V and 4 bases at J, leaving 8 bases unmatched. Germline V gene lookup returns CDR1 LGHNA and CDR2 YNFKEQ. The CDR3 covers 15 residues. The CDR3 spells CASSKTTSAYNEQFF. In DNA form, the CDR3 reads TGTGCCAGCAGCAAAACAACTAGCGCGTACAATGAGCAGTTCTTC.

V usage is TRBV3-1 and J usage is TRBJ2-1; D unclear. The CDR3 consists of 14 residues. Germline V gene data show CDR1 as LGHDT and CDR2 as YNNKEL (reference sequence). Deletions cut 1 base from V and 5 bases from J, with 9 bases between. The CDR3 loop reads CASSQALPHNEQFF. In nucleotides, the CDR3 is TGTGCCAGCAGCCAAGCACTCCCCCACAATGAGCAGTTCTTC.